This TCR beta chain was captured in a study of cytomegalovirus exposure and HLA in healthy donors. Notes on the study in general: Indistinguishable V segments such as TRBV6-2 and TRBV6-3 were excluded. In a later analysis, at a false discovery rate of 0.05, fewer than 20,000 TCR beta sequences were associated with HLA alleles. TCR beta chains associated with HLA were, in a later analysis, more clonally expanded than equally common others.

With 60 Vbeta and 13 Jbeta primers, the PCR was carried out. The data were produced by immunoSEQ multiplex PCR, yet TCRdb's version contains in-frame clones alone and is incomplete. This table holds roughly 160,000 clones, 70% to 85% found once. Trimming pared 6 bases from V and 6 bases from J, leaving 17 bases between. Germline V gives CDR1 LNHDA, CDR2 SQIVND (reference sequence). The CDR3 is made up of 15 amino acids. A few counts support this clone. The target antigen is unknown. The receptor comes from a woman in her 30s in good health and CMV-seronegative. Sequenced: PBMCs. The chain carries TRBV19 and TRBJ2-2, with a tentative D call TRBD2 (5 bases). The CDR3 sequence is CASSQRKLGAGELFF. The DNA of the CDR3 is TGTGCCAGTAGCCAACGTAAACTGGGAGCCGGGGAGCTGTTTTTT.